This T cell receptor beta chain was sequenced for a study of early T cells in non-severe SARS-CoV-2 infection. The wider study: Chains from this unsorted whole-blood bulk RNA could not be paired.

CDR3 size: 12 residues. Per germline, CDR1 SQVTM and CDR2 ANQGSEA. V gave up 7 bases and J gave up 3 bases, with 12 bases separating them. Molecules of cDNA were individually given unique molecular identifiers that were attached to them. MiXCR was run by TCRdb on the 5' RACE reads, yielding one entry per CDR3 protein. Seen here are about 26,000 distinct CDR3 sequences, about 5.1% observed once, and the top ten hold 4%. This clonotype qualifies as medium-sized. Sequencing was carried out using whole blood. This receptor was identified in an adult who was a healthcare worker with PCR-confirmed SARS-CoV-2 infection or an uninfected control (not recorded which). The V call is TRBV29-1, the J call TRBJ1-1, with D perhaps matching TRBD1 (5 bases). The CDR3 loop is CSGHKGDTEAFF. Here the CDR3 DNA reads TGCAGCGGTCATAAAGGGGACACTGAAGCTTTCTTT.